The 25 T cell receptor beta chains reported below all come from one sample, sequenced in a study of CD8+CD57+ T cells in acquired aplastic anemia. Both TCR beta VDJ combination and CDR3 sequence profiling were carried out. Genomic DNA was the template for this profiling. TCRdb re-called the reads with MiXCR, one entry per CDR3 protein. Of 400,000 to 500,000 distinct CDR3 sequences listed, 60% to 80% are singletons. The sample taken for sequencing was sorted CD4+, CD8+, or CD8+CD57+ T cells (not recorded which) from PBMCs. The receptors here all came from a human donor in good health, serving as a control.

In regard to this clonotype: The CDR3 does not end in the conserved phenylalanine or tryptophan, so this is likely a read error. The limits of the CDR3 on the DNA are not certain, so only TCRdb's listed CDR3 is given. This sequence joins TRBV9 and TRBJ1-1; the D call TRBD1 from the table was never checked on the DNA. Including both end residues, the CDR3 is 13 amino acids long. Germline assignment: CDR1 SGDLS and CDR2 YYNGEE. The CDR3 region is CASSVIAGSEASV.

This clonotype has ten or more counts. The chain carries TRBV7-2 and TRBJ2-7; 7 nucleotides align to TRBD1. Germline V gene sequence: CDR1 SGHTA, CDR2 FQGNSA. The CDR3 totals 16 residues. V shed 1 base and J 9 bases; nucleotides not matched to a gene: 15. The CDR3 loop reads CASSLEAPGGSRGQYF. In DNA form, the CDR3 reads TGTGCCAGCAGCTTAGAAGCCCCAGGGGGATCCCGAGGGCAGTACTTC.

The chain joins TRBV20-1 to TRBJ1-6; the D is unclear. The CDR3 contains 12 residues. Trimming removed 3 bases from V and 17 bases from J, with 17 bases in between. Germline V gene data show CDR1 as DFQATT and CDR2 as SNEGSKA (reference sequence). The CDR3 sequence is CSASLASCTVHF. Written as DNA, the CDR3 is TGCAGTGCTAGTCTTGCCTCATGCACTGTCCACTTT.

The chain couples TRBV11-2 to TRBJ2-1, with unresolved D. The CDR3 sequence is 14 residues long. V was shortened by 5 bases and J by 6 bases, with 14 bases between the two germline ends. Germline CDR1 is SGHAT and CDR2 is FQNNGV. The CDR3 nucleotides read TGTGCCAGCAGCCCGGGCATAAACACCAATGAGCAGTTCTTC. It encodes CASSPGINTNEQFF.

In the case of this clonotype: A junction end diverges from the germline sequence, so it may reflect a read error. The gene calls are TRBV10-3 and TRBJ1-2; no clear D gene. This CDR3 is built from 14 residues. Germline CDR1 is ENHRY and CDR2 is SYGVKD. The CDR3: CAISDLAQTNGSTF. The CDR3 DNA sequence: TGTGCCATCAGTGACCTGGCACAGACAAATGGCTCCACCTTC.

This chain links TRBV7-3 with TRBJ1-2; D not certain. Looked up from germline, CDR1 is SGHTA and CDR2 is FQGTGA. The V end lost 2 bases, the J end lost 14 bases, and 15 bases lay between the germline ends. CDR3 length equals 12 residues. The CDR3 here is CASSLGHEGLTF. CDR3 DNA sequence: TGTGCCAGCAGCTTAGGGCACGAGGGATTGACCTTC.

A single count supports this clonotype. This rearrangement joins TRBV5-4 to TRBJ1-1; D possibly corresponds to TRBD1 (5 bases). Trimming took off 6 bases at V and 4 bases at J, with 13 bases between the two ends. The CDR3 sequence is 13 residues long. Germline CDR1 reads SGHNT; CDR2 reads YYREEE (reference sequence). The CDR3 sequence is CASTRRDATEAFF. DNA for the CDR3: TGTGCCAGCACCAGGCGGGACGCCACTGAAGCTTTCTTT.

This clonotype was counted at least ten times. The V gene is TRBV4-3, the J gene TRBJ2-5; D gene unclear. CDR1 and CDR2 from the germline V gene are LGHNA and YSLEER. This CDR3 is 19 amino acids long. V lost 5 bases and J lost 5, with 30 bases in between. The CDR3 coding sequence is TGCGCCAGCAGCACACCGGTAGGGCTAGGGATTTGGTGCAGGGAGACCCAGTACTTC. Its translation is CASSTPVGLGIWCRETQYF.

With respect to this clonotype: One end of the junction fails to match germline, which may point to a read error. The chain couples TRBV9 to TRBJ1-1; D unclear. CDR1 and CDR2 (germline): SGDLS, YYNGEE. This CDR3 is built from 13 residues. CDR3 in DNA: TGTGCCAGCAGCGTAGCTGGCCCTCCGAGCAGTACTTTT. Its protein product is CASSVAGPPSSTF.

This clonotype was seen only a few times. The V gene is TRBV6-5, the J gene TRBJ1-1, with D maybe TRBD1 (6 bases). This CDR3 is built from 15 residues. With 6 bases removed from V and 5 bases from J, the gap between germline ends came to 19 bases. Germline V CDR1 and CDR2: MNHEY, SVGAGI. CDR3 residues: CASSLFLGAGTEAFF. Here the CDR3 DNA reads TGTGCCAGCAGCCTATTTCTGGGGGCAGGGACTGAAGCTTTCTTT.

The chain joins TRBV7-2 to TRBJ2-3; 7 bases align to TRBD1. This CDR3 region has 13 residues. Trimming removed 6 bases from V and 11 bases from J; junction bases left unmatched: 11. Germline lookup yields CDR1 SGHTA and CDR2 FQGNSA. The CDR3 sequence: CASSSDRANKQYF. DNA for the CDR3: TGTGCCAGCAGTTCCGACAGGGCCAATAAGCAGTATTTT.

On this clonotype itself: A read error may explain this, as a much larger clone is one base away. V gene TRBV18 combines with J gene TRBJ2-1, with D unclear. The CDR3 runs to 12 residues. Germline loops: CDR1 KGHSH, CDR2 LQKENI. The CDR3 is CASSGIVNGQFF. The CDR3 nucleotides are TGTGCCAGCTCGGGGATAGTGAATGGGCAGTTCTTC.

The CDR3 here is CASSARGPAGEEQYF. The CDR3 DNA reads as TGTGCCAGCAGCGCCAGAGGGCCGGCTGGCGAGGAGCAGTACTTC. The V and J genes are TRBV9 and TRBJ2-7, with TRBD2 as a possible D gene (5 bases). This CDR3 has 15 residues. V lost 3 bases, J lost 7 bases, and 20 bases lay in between. Germline CDR1 is SGDLS and CDR2 is YYNGEE.

About this clonotype itself: The DNA is omitted, as the CDR3 cannot be located on it reliably, and the CDR3 follows TCRdb's listing. The rearrangement uses TRBV6-5 and TRBJ2-3; the table names TRBD1, a call not compared with the DNA. Germline V lookup: CDR1 MNHEY, CDR2 SVGAGI. With termini counted, the CDR3 has 22 amino acids. CDR3 amino acids: CASSIYLCSVVQGASVTDTQYF.

Turning to this clonotype: The conserved closing phenylalanine or tryptophan is absent in this CDR3, likely reflecting a read error. Because the CDR3's place on the DNA is in doubt, the DNA is left out and the CDR3 is given as listed by TCRdb. The chain has TRBV12-3 or TRBV12-4 and TRBJ1-1; the listed D gene, TRBD1, was not tested against the DNA. The CDR3 region is 13 residues in length, termini included. The CDR3 spells CASRNTGGAGSDT.

The chain employs TRBV30 and TRBJ1-5, with a tentative D call TRBD1 (6 bases). This CDR3 comprises 14 residues. The V and J ends lost 0 bases and 2 bases respectively, with 8 bases between them. Germline CDR1 GTSNPN, CDR2 SVGIG (reference sequence). The CDR3 bases are TGTGCCTGGAGTGTGAACAGGGGCAATCAGCCCCAGCATTTT. Protein sequence: CAWSVNRGNQPQHF. Filled out from reference TRBV30 and TRBJ1-5, the complete variable domain reads SQTIHQWPATLVQPVGSPLSLECTVEGTSNPNLYWYRQAAGRGLQLLFYSVGIGQISSEVPQNLSASRPQDRQFILSSKKLLLSDSGFYLCAWSVNRGNQPQHFGDGTRLSIL.

The rearrangement links TRBV6-7 to TRBJ2-7, with D tentatively TRBD1 (6 bases). TRBV6-7 is labeled an ORF, and its function is uncertain. CDR3 length equals 13 residues. With 11 bases removed from V and 2 bases from J, the gap between germline ends came to 16 bases. This CDR3 is CAGRKSGAYEQYF. CDR3 in DNA: TGTGCCGGCCGTAAGTCAGGGGCCTACGAGCAGTACTTC.

This clonotype was counted ten times or more. This sequence joins TRBV6-6 and TRBJ2-3, with no clear D. Between the trimmed V and J ends, which lost 6 bases and 2 bases, there was a span of 6 bases. CDR1 and CDR2 from the germline V gene are MNHNY and SVGAGI (reference sequence). The CDR3 runs 12 residues. The CDR3 is CASRPFTDTQYF. The CDR3 coding sequence is TGTGCCAGCAGACCCTTCACAGATACGCAGTATTTT.

In its sample, this clonotype was seen many times. V gene TRBV30 combines with J gene TRBJ2-1; TRBD1 agrees at 12 bases. Germline V gene data show CDR1 as GTSNPN and CDR2 as SVGIG (reference sequence). V shed 0 bases, J shed 7 bases, and the junction held 7 bases outside the gene matches. The CDR3 consists of 16 residues. CDR3 amino acids: CAWSVTGTGGENEQFF. The CDR3 DNA reads as TGTGCCTGGAGTGTGACGGGGACAGGGGGCGAAAATGAGCAGTTCTTC.

V usage is TRBV7-6 and J usage is TRBJ2-2; D uncertain. The V end lost 1 base, the J end lost 12 bases, and 21 bases lay between the germline ends. CDR1 and CDR2 (germline): SGHVS, FNYEAQ. CDR3 length equals 16 residues. The CDR3 nucleotides are TGTGCCAGCAGCTTAGTTGGCAGAGAGTCCTCCGAGCAGCTGTTTTTT. Residues: CASSLVGRESSEQLFF.

The chain recombines TRBV2 with TRBJ1-6; D unresolved. The better agreement between TRBJ1-1 and the DNA end casts doubt on the J call. Germline assignment: CDR1 SNHLY and CDR2 FYNNEI. The CDR3 length is 14 residues. The CDR3: CASSKGHSNTPAFF. CDR3 nucleotides: TGTGCCAGCAGTAAGGGCCACTCTAACACTCCAGCTTTCTTT.

The chain has TRBV7-2 and TRBJ1-2, with D unresolved. Between the trimmed V and J ends, which lost 3 bases and 3 bases, there was a span of 11 bases. Germline-derived CDR1 and CDR2 are SGHTA and FQGNSA. This CDR3 spans 14 amino acids. CDR3 sequence: CASSFGHRHYGYTF. In DNA form, the CDR3 reads TGTGCCAGCAGCTTTGGGCACAGACACTATGGCTACACCTTC.

Comment on this clonotype: The junction and the germline gene differ at one end; a read error may be behind it. The rearrangement joins TRBV7-2 to TRBJ2-3, with D possibly matching TRBD2 (6 bases). CDR3 size: 11 residues. Germline V lookup: CDR1 SGHTA, CDR2 FQGNSA. The CDR3 loop reads CASRSRDTEYF. The DNA for the CDR3 is TGTGCCAGCAGGTCGCGGGATACGGAGTATTTT.

This clonotype was recorded many times. The chain carries TRBV24-1 and TRBJ2-2; D gene ambiguous. The CDR3 has 12 residues. V was pared by 1 base and J by 7 bases, with 3 bases between. From germline, CDR1 is KGHDR and CDR2 SFDVKD. CDR3 residues: CATSDFIGELFF. In DNA, the CDR3 is TGTGCCACCAGTGATTTTATCGGGGAGCTGTTTTTT.

About this clonotype: Possible read error: a much larger clone is one base away. The chain combines TRBV6-2 or TRBV6-3 with TRBJ2-2, with TRBD1 identical over 8 bases. This CDR3 has 13 residues. Germline CDR1 MNHEY, CDR2 SVGEGT. The CDR3 coding sequence is TGTGCCACCAGGGGGCGCGACACCGGGGAGCTGCTTTTT. Protein: CATRGRDTGELLF.